This TCR beta chain was sequenced for a study of T cell repertoires in cytomegalovirus infection. Study overall: Shared public TCR beta signatures pointed to both CMV infection and a matching HLA type. Study conclusions and caveats: In two of eight donors, the top clonotype was HLA-C-restricted CMV-specific. Cumulative frequency (of public TCR beta family members) identified carriers of CMV plus the relevant HLA.

TCRdb processed the reads anew with MiXCR; each CDR3 protein has one entry. This sample carries around 740,000 distinct CDR3 sequences, approximately 34% of them seen once, and the ten largest clones take roughly 2.9%. This clonotype showed up just a few times. Its matching antigen is unknown. This receptor was identified in a human donor in good health (CMV status not recorded). Some clones in this sample may be carry-over from other donors' samples. The sequenced sample was PBMCs.

CDR3 loop: CASADRVLTYEQYF. The DNA for the CDR3 is TGTGCCAGCGCGGACAGGGTTCTTACCTACGAGCAGTACTTC. The chain couples TRBV28 to TRBJ2-7, with 8 positions matching TRBD1. This CDR3 spans 14 amino acids. The V gene's germline CDR1 is MDHEN and CDR2 SYDVKM. Trimming cost V 8 bases and J 2 bases; bases outside gene matches: 8.